This T cell receptor (beta chain) was identified during a study of low-dose radiotherapy and immunotherapy resistance in tumors. This clonotype was detected ten times or more. Covering alpha and beta chains, TRAV- and TRBV-specific primers were used for the first-strand cDNA. TCRs were put through roughly 20 PCR cycles of amplification with Phusion. A constant-region primer and the V-primer adapter served as the primer pair. In TCRdb, the reads were re-called with MiXCR into one record per CDR3 protein. The sample includes about 82,000 distinct CDR3 sequences, 18% of them seen just once. Time point here: before trial treatment. The germline V gene encodes CDR1 MDHEN and CDR2 SYDVKM. Trimming left V 6 bases short and J 0 bases short, with 14 bases between. The CDR3 spans 15 residues.

The specimen comprised PBMCs, sampled before treatment. The TCR comes from a male donor with prostate cancer. V gene TRBV28 combines with J gene TRBJ2-5, with D perhaps matching TRBD1 or TRBD2 (5 bases each). The CDR3 spells CASSTGTYDQETQYF. The CDR3 DNA sequence: TGTGCCAGCAGCACCGGGACGTACGACCAAGAGACCCAGTACTTC.